The clone carrying this T cell receptor beta chain has only one observation. Antigen: not known. The data were taken from a study of T-cell memory formation after mild COVID-19. Study outcomes and limitations: The finding that pre-infection memory included some responding clones suggested that cross-reactive memory joined. Shrinking CD4+ clones were chiefly CM and EM; CD8+ ones were chiefly EMRA. SARS-CoV-2 specificity of second-wave clones peaking day 37 was unconfirmed.

V lost 7 bases, J lost 5 bases, and 6 bases stayed unmatched. Germline-derived CDR1 and CDR2 are SEHNR and FQNEAQ (reference sequence). The CDR3 contains 13 residues. TCRdb re-called the 5' RACE reads through MiXCR, storing one row per CDR3 protein. The data contain around 300,000 distinct CDR3 sequences, roughly an eighth of them singletons. The sequence derives from a man aged 18 to 29 who had mild COVID-19 (a few samples of this study predate the infection). Cell type and time point are not known. Sequencing was done on a sample of PBMCs or a T cell subset sorted from them (not recorded which). The chain combines TRBV7-9 with TRBJ1-2; 8 bases align to TRBD1. CDR3 DNA: TGTGCCAGCATGGCAGGGGGCAGGTATGGCTACACCTTC. Translation: CASMAGGRYGYTF.